Reported below is one TCR beta chain. What it binds is unknown. Other DNA sequences in this sample translate to the same CDR3. The source of the sample is a study of shared clonotypes between healthy human individuals. Study results and limitations: Rarefaction curves obtained for sorted subsets showed sequencing incomplete despite large depth.

The method was immunoSEQ multiplex PCR; TCRdb's version includes in-frame clones alone and lacks a portion of them. The repertoire has about 2 million clones, less than 95% of them found once; the top ten carry approximately 1.2%. CD8 cells regarded as naive lacked CD45RO, were positively chosen for CCR7, and omitted terminally differentiated effector memory CD45RA+ cells. The sequence was collected from a man aged 18 to 30 in good health. Sequenced input: naive CD8+ T cells sorted from blood.

CDR3 residues: CASSPGLTYEQYF. The CDR3 DNA reads as TGTGCCAGCAGTCCGGGACTTACCTACGAGCAGTACTTC. The V call is TRBV6-6, the J call TRBJ2-7; D may be TRBD2 (6 bases). CDR1 is MNHNY and CDR2 is SVGAGI in the germline V gene (reference sequence). This CDR3 contains 13 residues. V lost 5 bases and J lost 2, with 10 bases in between.